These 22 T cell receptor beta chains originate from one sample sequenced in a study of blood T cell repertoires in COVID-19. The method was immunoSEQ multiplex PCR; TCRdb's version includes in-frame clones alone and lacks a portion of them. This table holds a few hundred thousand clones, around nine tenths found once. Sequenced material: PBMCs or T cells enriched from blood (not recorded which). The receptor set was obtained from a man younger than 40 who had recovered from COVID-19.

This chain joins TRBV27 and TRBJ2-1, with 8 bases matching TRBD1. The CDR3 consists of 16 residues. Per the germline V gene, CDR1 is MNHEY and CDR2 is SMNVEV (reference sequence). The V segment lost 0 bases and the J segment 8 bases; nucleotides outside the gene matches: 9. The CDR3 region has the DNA TGTGCCAGCAGTTTATCAAGGGCAGGGGGCATATATGAGCAGTTCTTC. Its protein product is CASSLSRAGGIYEQFF.

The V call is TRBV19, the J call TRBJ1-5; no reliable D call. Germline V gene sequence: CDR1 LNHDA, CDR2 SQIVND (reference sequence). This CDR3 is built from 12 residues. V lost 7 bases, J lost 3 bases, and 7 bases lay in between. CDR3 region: CASNLFNQPQHF. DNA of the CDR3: TGTGCCAGTAATCTGTTCAATCAGCCCCAGCATTTT. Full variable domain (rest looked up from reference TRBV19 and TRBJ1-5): DGGITQSPKYLFRKEGQNVTLSCEQNLNHDAMYWYRQDPGQGLRLIYYSQIVNDFQKGDIAEGYSVSREKKESFPLTVTSAQKNPTAFYLCASNLFNQPQHFGDGTRLSIL.

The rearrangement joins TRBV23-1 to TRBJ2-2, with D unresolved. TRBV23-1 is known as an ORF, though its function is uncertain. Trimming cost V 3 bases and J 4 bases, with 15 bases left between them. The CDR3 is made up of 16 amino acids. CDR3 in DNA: TGCGCCAGCAGTCATCCCACACTATTAAGCACCGGGGAGCTGTTTTTT. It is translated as CASSHPTLLSTGELFF.

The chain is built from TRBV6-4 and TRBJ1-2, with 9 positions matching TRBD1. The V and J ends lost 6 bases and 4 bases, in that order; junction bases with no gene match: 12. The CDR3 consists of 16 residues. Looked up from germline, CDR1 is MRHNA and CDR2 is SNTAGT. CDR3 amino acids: CASSPSGQGLGYGYTF. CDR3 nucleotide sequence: TGTGCCAGCAGCCCCTCGGGACAGGGCCTAGGCTATGGCTACACCTTC.

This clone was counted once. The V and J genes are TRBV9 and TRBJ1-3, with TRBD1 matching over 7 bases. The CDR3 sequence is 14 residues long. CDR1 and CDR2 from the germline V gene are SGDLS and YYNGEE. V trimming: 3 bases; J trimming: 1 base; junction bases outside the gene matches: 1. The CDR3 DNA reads TGTGCCAGCAGCGAACAGGGGTCTGGAAACACCATATATTTT. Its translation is CASSEQGSGNTIYF.

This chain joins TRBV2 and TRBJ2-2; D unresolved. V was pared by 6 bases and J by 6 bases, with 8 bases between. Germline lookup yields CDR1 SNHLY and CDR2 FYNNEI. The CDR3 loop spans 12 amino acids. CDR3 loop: CASSFSAGELFF. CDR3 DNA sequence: TGTGCCAGCAGCTTCAGCGCCGGGGAGCTGTTTTTT.

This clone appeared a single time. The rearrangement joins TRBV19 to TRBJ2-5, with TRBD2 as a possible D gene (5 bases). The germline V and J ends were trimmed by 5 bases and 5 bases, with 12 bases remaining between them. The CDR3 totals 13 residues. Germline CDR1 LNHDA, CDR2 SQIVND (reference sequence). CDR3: CASSASGGETQYF. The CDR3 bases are TGTGCCAGTAGTGCGTCGGGCGGGGAGACCCAGTACTTC.

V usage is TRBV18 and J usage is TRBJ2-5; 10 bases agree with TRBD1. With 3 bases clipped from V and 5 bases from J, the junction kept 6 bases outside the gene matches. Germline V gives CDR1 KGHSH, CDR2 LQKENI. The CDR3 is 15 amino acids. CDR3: CASSPGTGDTETQYF. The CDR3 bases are TGTGCCAGCTCACCCGGGACAGGGGATACGGAGACCCAGTACTTC.

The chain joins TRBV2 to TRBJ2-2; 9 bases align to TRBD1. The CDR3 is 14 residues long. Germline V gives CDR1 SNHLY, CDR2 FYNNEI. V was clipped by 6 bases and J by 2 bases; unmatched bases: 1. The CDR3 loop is CASRQGANTGELFF. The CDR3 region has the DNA TGTGCCAGCAGACAGGGGGCTAACACCGGGGAGCTGTTTTTT.

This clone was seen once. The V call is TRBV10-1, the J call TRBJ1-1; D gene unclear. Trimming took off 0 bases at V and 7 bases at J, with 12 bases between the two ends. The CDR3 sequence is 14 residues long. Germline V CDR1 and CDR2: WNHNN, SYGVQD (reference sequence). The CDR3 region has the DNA TGCGCCAGCAGTGAGTCGACGGACTTTCTTGAAGCTTTCTTT. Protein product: CASSESTDFLEAFF.

CDR3 sequence reads: CASSIWGRISEKLFF. CDR3 nucleotides: TGTGCCAGTAGTATCTGGGGGCGGATCAGTGAAAAACTGTTTTTT. J is TRBJ1-4 and V is TRBV19; D possibly corresponds to TRBD1 (6 bases). Trimming shortened V by 3 bases and J by 7 bases, and 15 bases separated the two germline ends. CDR1 LNHDA and CDR2 SQIVND come from the germline V gene (reference sequence). The CDR3 covers 15 residues.

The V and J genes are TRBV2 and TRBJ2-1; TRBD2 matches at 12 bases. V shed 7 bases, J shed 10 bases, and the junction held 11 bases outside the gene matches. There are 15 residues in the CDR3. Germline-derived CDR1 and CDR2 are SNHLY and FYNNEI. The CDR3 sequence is CASTDLAGGPSEQFF. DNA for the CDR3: TGTGCCAGCACCGACCTAGCGGGGGGGCCCAGCGAGCAGTTCTTC. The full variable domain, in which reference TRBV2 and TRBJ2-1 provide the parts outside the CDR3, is EPEVTQTPSHQVTQMGQEVILRCVPISNHLYFYWYRQILGQKVEFLVSFYNNEISEKSEIFDDQFSVERPDGSNFTLKIRSTKLEDSAMYFCASTDLAGGPSEQFFGPGTRLTVL.

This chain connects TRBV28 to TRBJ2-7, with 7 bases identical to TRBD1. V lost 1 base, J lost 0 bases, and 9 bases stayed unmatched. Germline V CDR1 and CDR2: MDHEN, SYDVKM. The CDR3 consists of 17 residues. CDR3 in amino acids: CASSLSPLQGSSYEQYF. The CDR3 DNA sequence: TGTGCCAGCAGTTTATCCCCCCTACAGGGGAGCTCCTACGAGCAGTACTTC.

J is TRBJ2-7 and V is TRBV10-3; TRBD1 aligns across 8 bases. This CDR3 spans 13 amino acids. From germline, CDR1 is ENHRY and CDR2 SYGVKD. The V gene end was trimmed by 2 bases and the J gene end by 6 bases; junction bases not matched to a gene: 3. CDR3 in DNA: TGTGCCATCAGTGAGAGTGACAGGGGCGAGCAGTACTTC. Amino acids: CAISESDRGEQYF.

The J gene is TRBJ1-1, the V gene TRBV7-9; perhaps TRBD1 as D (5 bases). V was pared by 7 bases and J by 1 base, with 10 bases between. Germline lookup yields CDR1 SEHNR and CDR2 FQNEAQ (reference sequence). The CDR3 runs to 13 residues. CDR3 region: CASNLGPNTEAFF. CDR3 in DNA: TGTGCCAGCAACCTGGGGCCGAACACTGAAGCTTTCTTT.

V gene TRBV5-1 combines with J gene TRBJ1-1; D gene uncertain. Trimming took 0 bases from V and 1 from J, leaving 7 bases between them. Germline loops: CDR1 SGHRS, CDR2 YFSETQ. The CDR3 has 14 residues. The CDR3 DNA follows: TGCGCCAGCAGCTTGGCGTACACGAACACTGAAGCTTTCTTT. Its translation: CASSLAYTNTEAFF.

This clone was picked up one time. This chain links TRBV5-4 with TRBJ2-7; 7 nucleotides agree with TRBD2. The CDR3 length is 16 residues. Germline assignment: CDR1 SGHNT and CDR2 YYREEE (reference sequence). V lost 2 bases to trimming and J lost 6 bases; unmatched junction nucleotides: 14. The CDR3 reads CASSFVPQRGGREQYF. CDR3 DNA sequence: TGTGCCAGCAGCTTCGTCCCCCAGCGGGGCGGTCGCGAGCAGTACTTC.

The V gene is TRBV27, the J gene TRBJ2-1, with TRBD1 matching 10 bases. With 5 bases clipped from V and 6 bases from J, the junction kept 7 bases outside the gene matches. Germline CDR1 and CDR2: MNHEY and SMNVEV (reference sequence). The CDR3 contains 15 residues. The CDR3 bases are TGTGCCAGCAGTCTAGGACAGGGGGGCATCAATGAGCAGTTCTTC. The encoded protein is CASSLGQGGINEQFF.

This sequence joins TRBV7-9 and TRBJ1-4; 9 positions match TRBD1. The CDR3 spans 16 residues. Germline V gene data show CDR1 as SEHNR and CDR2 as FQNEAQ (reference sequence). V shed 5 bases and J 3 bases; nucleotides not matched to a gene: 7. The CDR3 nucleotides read TGTGCCAGCAGCCGGGGACAGGGCCAAGCTAATGAAAAACTGTTTTTT. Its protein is CASSRGQGQANEKLFF.

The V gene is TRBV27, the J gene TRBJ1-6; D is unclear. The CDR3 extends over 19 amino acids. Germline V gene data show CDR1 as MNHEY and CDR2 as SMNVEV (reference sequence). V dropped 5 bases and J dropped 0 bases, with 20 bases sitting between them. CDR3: CASSTSPGAFGSYNSPLHF. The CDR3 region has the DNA TGTGCCAGCAGTACCTCTCCGGGAGCCTTTGGCTCCTATAATTCACCCCTCCACTTT.

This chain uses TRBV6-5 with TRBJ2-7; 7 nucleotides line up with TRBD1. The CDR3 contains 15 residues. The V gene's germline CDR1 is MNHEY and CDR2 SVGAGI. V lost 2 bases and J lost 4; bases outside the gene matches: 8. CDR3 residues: CASSYSRGFGYEQYF. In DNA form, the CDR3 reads TGTGCCAGCAGTTACAGCAGGGGGTTCGGATACGAGCAGTACTTC.

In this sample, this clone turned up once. The CDR3 nucleotides read TGTGCCAGCAGCTTTTTAATGGGGACAGGGGGCGCGGGCGGCGAAAAACTGTTTTTT. Translated, it gives CASSFLMGTGGAGGEKLFF. The chain carries TRBV7-9 and TRBJ1-4; 12 bases are a match to TRBD1. The length of the CDR3 is 19 residues. Germline CDR1 is SEHNR and CDR2 is FQNEAQ (reference sequence). V trimming: 3 bases; J trimming: 8 bases; junction bases outside the gene matches: 16. Full variable domain (remainder filled in from reference TRBV7-9 and TRBJ1-4): DTGVSQNPRHKITKRGQNVTFRCDPISEHNRLYWYRQTLGQGPEFLTYFQNEAQLEKSRLLSDRFSAERPKGSFSTLEIQRTEQGDSAMYLCASSFLMGTGGAGGEKLFFGSGTQLSVL.